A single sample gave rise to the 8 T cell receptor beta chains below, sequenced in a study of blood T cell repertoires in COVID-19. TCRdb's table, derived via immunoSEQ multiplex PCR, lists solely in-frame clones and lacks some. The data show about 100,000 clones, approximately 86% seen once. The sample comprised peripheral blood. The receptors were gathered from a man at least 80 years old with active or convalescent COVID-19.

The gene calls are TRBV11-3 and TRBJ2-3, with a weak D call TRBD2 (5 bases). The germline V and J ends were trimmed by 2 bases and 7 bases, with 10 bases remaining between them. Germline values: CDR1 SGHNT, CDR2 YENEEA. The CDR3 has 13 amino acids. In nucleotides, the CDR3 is TGTGCCAGCAGCTTATACCCGGGGTATACGCAGTATTTT. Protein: CASSLYPGYTQYF.

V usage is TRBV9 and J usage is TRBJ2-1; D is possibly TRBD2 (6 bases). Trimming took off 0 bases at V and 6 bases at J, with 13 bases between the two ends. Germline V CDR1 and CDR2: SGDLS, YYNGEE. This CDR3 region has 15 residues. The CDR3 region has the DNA TGTGCCAGCAGCGTAGGGGCGGGGTCTTCCAATGAGCAGTTCTTC. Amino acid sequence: CASSVGAGSSNEQFF.

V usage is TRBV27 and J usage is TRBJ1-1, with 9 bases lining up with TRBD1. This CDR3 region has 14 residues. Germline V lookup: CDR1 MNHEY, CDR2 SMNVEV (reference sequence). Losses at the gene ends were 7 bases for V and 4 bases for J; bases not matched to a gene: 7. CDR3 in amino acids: CASNTGGNGTEAFF. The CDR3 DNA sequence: TGTGCCAGCAATACAGGGGGCAATGGCACTGAAGCTTTCTTT.

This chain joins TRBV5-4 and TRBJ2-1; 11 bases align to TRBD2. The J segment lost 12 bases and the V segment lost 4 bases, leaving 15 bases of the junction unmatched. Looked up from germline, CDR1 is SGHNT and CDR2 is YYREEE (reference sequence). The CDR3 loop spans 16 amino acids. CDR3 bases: TGTGCCAGCAGCGTACCTCTTCCGACTAGCGGGATGCGGCAGTTCTTC. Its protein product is CASSVPLPTSGMRQFF.

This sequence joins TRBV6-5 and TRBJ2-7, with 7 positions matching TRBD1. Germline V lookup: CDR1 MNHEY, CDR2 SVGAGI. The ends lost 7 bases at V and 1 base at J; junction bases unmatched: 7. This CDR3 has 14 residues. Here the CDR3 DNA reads TGTGCCAGCAATGTCAGGGGGACATCCTACGAGCAGTACTTC. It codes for CASNVRGTSYEQYF.

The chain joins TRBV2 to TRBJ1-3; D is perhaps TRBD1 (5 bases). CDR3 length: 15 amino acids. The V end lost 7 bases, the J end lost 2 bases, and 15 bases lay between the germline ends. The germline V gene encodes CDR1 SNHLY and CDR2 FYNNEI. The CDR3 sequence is CASKVGQLPGNTIYF. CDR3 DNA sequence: TGTGCCAGCAAGGTGGGGCAGCTGCCTGGAAACACCATATATTTT.

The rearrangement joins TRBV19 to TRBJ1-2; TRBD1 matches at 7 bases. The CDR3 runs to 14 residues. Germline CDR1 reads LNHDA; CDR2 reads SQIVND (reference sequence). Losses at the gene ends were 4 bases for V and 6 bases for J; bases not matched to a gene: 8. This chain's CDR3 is CASSTFVGQNGYTF. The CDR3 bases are TGTGCCAGTAGTACTTTTGTGGGACAGAATGGCTACACCTTC. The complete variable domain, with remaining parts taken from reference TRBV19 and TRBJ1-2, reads DGGITQSPKYLFRKEGQNVTLSCEQNLNHDAMYWYRQDPGQGLRLIYYSQIVNDFQKGDIAEGYSVSREKKESFPLTVTSAQKNPTAFYLCASSTFVGQNGYTFGSGTRLTVV.

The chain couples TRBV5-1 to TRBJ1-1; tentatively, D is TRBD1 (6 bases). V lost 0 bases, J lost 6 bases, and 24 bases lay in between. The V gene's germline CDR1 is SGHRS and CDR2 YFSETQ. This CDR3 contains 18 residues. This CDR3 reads CASSLARGGGSAVAEAFF. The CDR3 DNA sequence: TGCGCCAGCAGCTTGGCCCGGGGAGGGGGTAGCGCCGTCGCTGAAGCTTTCTTT.